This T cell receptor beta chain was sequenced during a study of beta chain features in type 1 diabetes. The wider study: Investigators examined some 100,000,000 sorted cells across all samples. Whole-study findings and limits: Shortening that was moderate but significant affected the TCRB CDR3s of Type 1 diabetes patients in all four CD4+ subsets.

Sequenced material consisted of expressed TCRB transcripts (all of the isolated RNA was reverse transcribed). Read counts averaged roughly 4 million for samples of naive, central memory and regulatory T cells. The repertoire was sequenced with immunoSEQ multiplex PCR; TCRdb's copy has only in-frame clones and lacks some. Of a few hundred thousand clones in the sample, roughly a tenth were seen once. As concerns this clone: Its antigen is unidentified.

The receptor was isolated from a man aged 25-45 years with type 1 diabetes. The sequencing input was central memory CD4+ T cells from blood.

CDR3 DNA: TGTGCCTGGAGTGTAACAACAGATCAGCCCCAGCATTTT. This sequence encodes CAWSVTTDQPQHF. The chain uses TRBV30 and TRBJ1-5; no firm D call. Per germline, CDR1 GTSNPN and CDR2 SVGIG (reference sequence). The CDR3 spans 13 residues. V lost 0 bases and J lost 5, with 8 bases in between.